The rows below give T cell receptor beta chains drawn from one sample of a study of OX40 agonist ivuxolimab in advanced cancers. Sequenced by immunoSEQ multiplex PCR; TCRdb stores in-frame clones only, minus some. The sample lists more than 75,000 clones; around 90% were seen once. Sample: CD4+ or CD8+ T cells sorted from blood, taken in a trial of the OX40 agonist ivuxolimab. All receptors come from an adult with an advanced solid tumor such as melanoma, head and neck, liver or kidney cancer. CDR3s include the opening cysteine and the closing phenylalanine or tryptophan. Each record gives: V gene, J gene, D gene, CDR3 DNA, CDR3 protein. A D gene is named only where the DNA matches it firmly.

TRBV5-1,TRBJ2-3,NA,TGCGCCAGCAGCTTGGTTGGGAGCACAGATACGCAGTATTTT,CASSLVGSTDTQYF
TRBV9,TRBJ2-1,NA,TGTGCCAGCCGGGAAGGGGGCTCCTACAATGAGCAGTTCTTC,CASREGGSYNEQFF
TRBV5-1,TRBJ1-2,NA,TGCGCCAGCAGCTCTGGTAGGACCCTTTATGGCTACACCTTC,CASSSGRTLYGYTF
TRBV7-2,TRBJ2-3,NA,TGTGCCAGCAGCCTTATCGGTACTAGCACAGATACGCAGTATTTT,CASSLIGTSTDTQYF
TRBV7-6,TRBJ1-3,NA,TGTGCCAGCAGCTTAGACAGGAGTTCGGGAAACACCATATATTTT,CASSLDRSSGNTIYF
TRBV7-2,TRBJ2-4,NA,TGTGCCAGCAGCTCCGTCCTAGGCAAAAACATTCAGTACTTC,CASSSVLGKNIQYF
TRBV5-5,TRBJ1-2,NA,TGTGCCAGCAGCTTCGCAGGCCAGCCTAAATATGGCTACACCTTC,CASSFAGQPKYGYTF
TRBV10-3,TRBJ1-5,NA,TGTGCCATCAGTGAGTCTGTGTATAATCAGCCCCAGCATTTT,CAISESVYNQPQHF
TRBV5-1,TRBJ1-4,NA,TGCGCCAGCAGCAATCAGGGGTCAACTAATGAAAAACTGTTTTTT,CASSNQGSTNEKLFF
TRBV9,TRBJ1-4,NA,TGTGCCAGCAGCGTAGGAGGAACGCCCGCTAATGAAAAACTGTTTTTT,CASSVGGTPANEKLFF
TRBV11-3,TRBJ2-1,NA,TGTGCCAGCAGCTTCTCGGCTGGGCGGCACAATGAGCAGTTCTTC,CASSFSAGRHNEQFF
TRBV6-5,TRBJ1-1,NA,TGTGTCACAGCCCAGGGGACACGCAACACTGAAGCTTTCTTT,CVTAQGTRNTEAFF
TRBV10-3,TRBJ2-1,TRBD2,TGTGCCACCTCCGAATGGGAGGGCTACAATGAGCAGTTCTTC,CATSEWEGYNEQFF
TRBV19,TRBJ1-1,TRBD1,TGTGCCAGTAGTATAGGGAGACAGGGGGCCACTGAAGCTTTCTTT,CASSIGRQGATEAFF
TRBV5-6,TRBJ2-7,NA,TGTGCCAGCAGCTGGACACAGGGCCACTACGAGCAGTACTTC,CASSWTQGHYEQYF